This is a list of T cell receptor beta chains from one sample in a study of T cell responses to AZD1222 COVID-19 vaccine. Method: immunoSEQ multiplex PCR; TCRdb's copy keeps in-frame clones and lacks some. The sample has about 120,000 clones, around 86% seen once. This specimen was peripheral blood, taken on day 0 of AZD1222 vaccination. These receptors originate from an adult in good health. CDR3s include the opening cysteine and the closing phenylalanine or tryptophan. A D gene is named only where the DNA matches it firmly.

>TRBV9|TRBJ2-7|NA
CASSVGDYTYEQYF
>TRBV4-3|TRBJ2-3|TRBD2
CASSQDLTSGGAWGTDTQYF
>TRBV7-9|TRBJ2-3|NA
CASRLFIGGRGDTQYF
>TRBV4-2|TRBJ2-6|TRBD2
CASSPEGGGATGANVLTF
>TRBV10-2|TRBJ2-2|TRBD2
CASRLAGNTGELFF
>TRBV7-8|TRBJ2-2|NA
CASSFLGDTGELFF
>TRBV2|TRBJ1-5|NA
CASSEAGQKNQPQHF
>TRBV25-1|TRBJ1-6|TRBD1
CASKDRALFPGSPLHF
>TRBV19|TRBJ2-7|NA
CASSTGWGRYEQYF
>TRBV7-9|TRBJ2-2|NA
CASSPKGTGELFF
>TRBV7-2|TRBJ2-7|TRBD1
CASSPGTGSYEQYF
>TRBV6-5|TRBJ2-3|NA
CASSYGGRRTDTQYF
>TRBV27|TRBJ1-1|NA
CASSPSVWLPEAFF
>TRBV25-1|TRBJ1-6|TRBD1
CASSPPATGIVDSPLHF
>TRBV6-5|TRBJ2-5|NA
CASSYSTAKETQYF
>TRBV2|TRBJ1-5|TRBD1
CASRSGRDSSGPQHF
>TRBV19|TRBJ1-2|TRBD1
CASSPWTGQGYGYTF
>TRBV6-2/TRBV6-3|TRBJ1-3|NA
CASSVAGAGNTIYF
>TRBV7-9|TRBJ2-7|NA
CASSLTGPSYEQYF
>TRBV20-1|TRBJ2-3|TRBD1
CSARDSAQYF
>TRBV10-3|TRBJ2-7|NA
CAISESGVPAYEQYF
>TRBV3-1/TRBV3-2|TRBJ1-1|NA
CASSRGRSTEAFF
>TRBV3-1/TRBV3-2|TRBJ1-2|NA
CASSQDPLRGYYGYTF
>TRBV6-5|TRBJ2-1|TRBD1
CAIRNRDRHNEQFF
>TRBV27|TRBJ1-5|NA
CASSPNRVGQPQHF
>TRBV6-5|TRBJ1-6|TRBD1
CASSYLDRGGTPLHF
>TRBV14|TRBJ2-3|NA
CASSLHLSASETDTQYF
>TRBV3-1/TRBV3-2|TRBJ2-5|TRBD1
CASSRDRAQQETQYF
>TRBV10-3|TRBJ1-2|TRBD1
CAISDPRTGENYGYTF
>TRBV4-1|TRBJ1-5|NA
CASSQGVMGGTNQPQHF
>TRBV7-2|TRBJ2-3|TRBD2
CASSFLLTSGGSKDTQYF
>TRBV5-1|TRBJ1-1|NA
CASSLVGRGGTEAFF
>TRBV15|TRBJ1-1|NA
CATSRDSPQGRTEAFF
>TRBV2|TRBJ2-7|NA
CASSDLRSGVGYEQYF
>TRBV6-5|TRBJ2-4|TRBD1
CASRRPGQGNDIQYF